Following are 14 T cell receptor beta chains from one sample sequenced in a study of blood T cell repertoires in COVID-19. Some clones are missing from TCRdb's copy, which holds only in-frame ones; the method was immunoSEQ multiplex PCR. The data contain tens of thousands of clones, about nine tenths of them singletons. Sequenced sample: peripheral blood. Every receptor here comes from a woman of 80 years or more with acute or convalescent COVID-19.

The V call is TRBV2, the J call TRBJ2-5, with 11 bases identical to TRBD2. CDR1 and CDR2 from the germline V gene are SNHLY and FYNNEI. V lost 5 bases to trimming and J lost 3 bases; unmatched junction nucleotides: 2. The CDR3 totals 14 residues. CDR3 coding DNA: TGTGCCAGCAGTTCGACTAGCGGGGAAGAGACCCAGTACTTC. Its translation: CASSSTSGEETQYF. Using reference TRBV2 and TRBJ2-5 for the parts outside the CDR3, the full variable domain is EPEVTQTPSHQVTQMGQEVILRCVPISNHLYFYWYRQILGQKVEFLVSFYNNEISEKSEIFDDQFSVERPDGSNFTLKIRSTKLEDSAMYFCASSSTSGEETQYFGPGTRLLVL.

The V gene is TRBV19, the J gene TRBJ2-7; tentative D call: TRBD2 (5 bases). CDR1 is LNHDA and CDR2 is SQIVND in the germline V gene (reference sequence). The germline V and J ends were trimmed by 4 bases and 4 bases, with 17 bases remaining between them. This CDR3 has 15 residues. The CDR3: CASSTFRRGYYEQYV. Here the CDR3 DNA reads TGTGCCAGTAGTACTTTCAGACGGGGATATTACGAGCAGTACGTC.

The CDR3 protein is CSAGSTDTQYF. The CDR3 coding sequence is TGCAGTGCCGGGAGCACAGATACGCAGTATTTT. This chain joins TRBV20-1 and TRBJ2-3, with D uncertain. Per germline, CDR1 DFQATT and CDR2 SNEGSKA (reference sequence). V was trimmed by 6 bases and J by 0 bases, leaving 4 bases between them. The CDR3 totals 11 residues.

The chain couples TRBV11-3 to TRBJ2-3, with D perhaps matching TRBD2 (5 bases). Trimming shortened V by 5 bases and J by 4 bases, and 16 bases separated the two germline ends. This CDR3 is built from 15 residues. Germline loops: CDR1 SGHNT, CDR2 YENEEA. The CDR3, as DNA: TGTGCCAGCAGCCCGGGGAGTGCCTGGTCAGATACGCAGTATTTT. The encoded protein is CASSPGSAWSDTQYF. The whole variable domain, filled in from reference TRBV11-3 and TRBJ2-3, reads EAGVVQSPRYKIIEKKQPVAFWCNPISGHNTLYWYLQNLGQGPELLIRYENEEAVDDSQLPKDRFSAERLKGVDSTLKIQPAELGDSAVYLCASSPGSAWSDTQYFGPGTRLTVL.

In this sample, this clone turned up a few times. This rearrangement joins TRBV18 to TRBJ2-2; possible D gene TRBD1, 6 bases. Trimming cost V 0 bases and J 4 bases, with 15 bases left between them. This CDR3 region has 17 residues. The germline CDR1 and CDR2 sequences are KGHSH and LQKENI. Here the CDR3 DNA reads TGTGCCAGCTCACCACCCAATGCAGGGGCGAGCACCGGGGAGCTGTTTTTT. Amino acids: CASSPPNAGASTGELFF.

The chain links TRBV29-1 to TRBJ2-5; TRBD1 matches 9 bases. V was clipped by 6 bases and J by 5 bases; unmatched bases: 13. The CDR3 length is 15 residues. Germline values: CDR1 SQVTM, CDR2 ANQGSEA. Here the CDR3 reads CSVSRRGQGSETQYF. CDR3 DNA: TGCAGCGTCTCCCGTCGGGGACAGGGATCTGAGACCCAGTACTTC.

The chain carries TRBV29-1 and TRBJ1-2, with D unclear. Looked up from germline, CDR1 is SQVTM and CDR2 is ANQGSEA. The V end lost 0 bases, the J end lost 3 bases, and 8 bases lay between the germline ends. The CDR3 extends over 13 amino acids. CDR3 sequence (DNA): TGCAGCGTTGAAGATGAACTCGACTATGGCTACACCTTC. Translated: CSVEDELDYGYTF.

The V call is TRBV5-1, the J call TRBJ2-1, with TRBD1 as a possible D gene (5 bases). Trimming took 2 bases from V and 9 from J, leaving 12 bases between them. The CDR3 is 13 amino acids. Germline V CDR1 and CDR2: SGHRS, YFSETQ. CDR3 coding DNA: TGCGCCAGCAGCTTACAGGATCTCGGTGAGCAGTTCTTC. Residues: CASSLQDLGEQFF. Drawing the rest from reference TRBV5-1 and TRBJ2-1, the complete variable domain is KAGVTQTPRYLIKTRGQQVTLSCSPISGHRSVSWYQQTPGQGLQFLFEYFSETQRNKGNFPGRFSGRQFSNSRSEMNVSTLELGDSALYLCASSLQDLGEQFFGPGTRLTVL.

This sequence joins TRBV7-9 and TRBJ1-2; D is unclear. V dropped 3 bases and J dropped 4 bases, with 12 bases sitting between them. Germline CDR1 SEHNR, CDR2 FQNEAQ (reference sequence). The CDR3 is 14 residues long. The CDR3 protein is CASSLAGGSYGYTF. The CDR3 DNA follows: TGTGCCAGCAGCTTGGCCGGAGGCAGCTATGGCTACACCTTC.

This clone came up once. V is TRBV19 and J is TRBJ2-6; tentative D call: TRBD1 (5 bases). The CDR3 is 16 residues long. The germline V and J ends were trimmed by 4 bases and 1 base, with 11 bases remaining between them. CDR1 LNHDA and CDR2 SQIVND come from the germline V gene (reference sequence). The CDR3 loop reads CASSTTRDSGANVLTF. CDR3 nucleotides: TGTGCCAGTAGTACAACCAGGGATTCTGGGGCCAACGTCCTGACTTTC.

The chain employs TRBV29-1 and TRBJ2-2; D call uncertain. The length of the CDR3 is 14 residues. Trimming removed 7 bases from V and 0 bases from J, with 12 bases in between. CDR1 and CDR2 (germline): SQVTM, ANQGSEA. As DNA, the CDR3 is TGCAGCGCCGGTCACAGCCCGAACACCGGGGAGCTGTTTTTT. As protein: CSAGHSPNTGELFF.

This CDR3 reads CASSPGSGSGAKNIQYF. In DNA form, the CDR3 reads TGTGCCAGCTCGCCCGGGAGTGGGTCGGGAGCCAAAAACATTCAGTACTTC. This chain connects TRBV18 to TRBJ2-4, with D tentatively TRBD2 (6 bases). Germline assignment: CDR1 KGHSH and CDR2 LQKENI. The CDR3 contains 17 residues. Trimming removed 6 bases from V and 0 bases from J, with 18 bases in between.

The V call is TRBV7-9, the J call TRBJ1-4; no definite D call. This CDR3 comprises 15 residues. Germline CDR1 reads SEHNR; CDR2 reads FQNEAQ (reference sequence). V lost 1 base, J lost 7 bases, and 13 bases lay in between. In nucleotides, the CDR3 is TGTGCCAGCAGCTTAGTTGGAGGGTCGACTGAAAAACTGTTTTTT. The encoded protein is CASSLVGGSTEKLFF. The full variable domain, its missing parts supplied by reference TRBV7-9 and TRBJ1-4, is DTGVSQNPRHKITKRGQNVTFRCDPISEHNRLYWYRQTLGQGPEFLTYFQNEAQLEKSRLLSDRFSAERPKGSFSTLEIQRTEQGDSAMYLCASSLVGGSTEKLFFGSGTQLSVL.

J is TRBJ2-5 and V is TRBV4-1; D is possibly TRBD2 (5 bases). This CDR3 spans 15 amino acids. CDR1 and CDR2 from the germline V gene are MGHRA and YSYEKL. V lost 2 bases to trimming and J lost 2 bases, with 12 bases between them. CDR3 loop: CASSQLHSGQETQYF. DNA of the CDR3: TGCGCCAGCAGCCAACTACACAGCGGACAAGAGACCCAGTACTTC.